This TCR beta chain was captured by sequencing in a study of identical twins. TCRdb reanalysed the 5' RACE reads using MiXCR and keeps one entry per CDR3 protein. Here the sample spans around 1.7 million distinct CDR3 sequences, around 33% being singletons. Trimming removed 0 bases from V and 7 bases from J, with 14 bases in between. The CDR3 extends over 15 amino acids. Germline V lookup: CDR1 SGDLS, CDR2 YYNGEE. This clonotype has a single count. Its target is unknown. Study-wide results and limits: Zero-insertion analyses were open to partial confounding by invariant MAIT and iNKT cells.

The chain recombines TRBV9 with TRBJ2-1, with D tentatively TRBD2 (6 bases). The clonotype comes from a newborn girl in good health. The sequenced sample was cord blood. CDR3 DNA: TGTGCCAGCAGCGTAGCTTTCACTAGCCCGAATGAGCAGTTCTTC. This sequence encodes CASSVAFTSPNEQFF. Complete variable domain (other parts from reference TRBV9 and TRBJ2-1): DSGVTQTPKHLITATGQRVTLRCSPRSGDLSVYWYQQSLDQGLQFLIQYYNGEERAKGNILERFSAQQFPDLHSELNLSSLELGDSALYFCASSVAFTSPNEQFFGPGTRLTVL.